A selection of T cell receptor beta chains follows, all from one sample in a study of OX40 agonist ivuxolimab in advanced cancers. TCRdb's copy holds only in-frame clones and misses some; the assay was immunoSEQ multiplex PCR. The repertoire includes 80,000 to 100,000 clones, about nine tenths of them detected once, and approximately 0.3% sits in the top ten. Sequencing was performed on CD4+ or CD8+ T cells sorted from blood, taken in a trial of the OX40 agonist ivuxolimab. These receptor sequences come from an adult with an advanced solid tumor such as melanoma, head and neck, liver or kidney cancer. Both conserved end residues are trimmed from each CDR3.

cdr3_aa: AWSAPPGQIPNEQF
v_call: TRBV30

cdr3_aa: AISQPGYGYT
v_call: TRBV10-3

cdr3_aa: ASLRQGPQNTEAF
v_call: TRBV13

cdr3_aa: ASSLDRDQGLEQY
v_call: TRBV11-2

cdr3_aa: SVDKGTREQF
v_call: TRBV29-1

cdr3_aa: ASSSGTSYQETQY
v_call: TRBV5-1

cdr3_aa: ASSLEGRGLGNTIY
v_call: TRBV5-1

cdr3_aa: ASSEGLAGEETQY
v_call: TRBV2

cdr3_aa: ASSQPAGQGVGESIQY
v_call: TRBV5-4

cdr3_aa: ASSLNADRGNYGYT
v_call: TRBV7-8

cdr3_aa: ASSDRGQVSDNEQF
v_call: TRBV10-1

cdr3_aa: ASSLREQGSLLTTYEQY
v_call: TRBV7-2

cdr3_aa: ASSQDAGRSYEQY
v_call: TRBV4-3

cdr3_aa: ASTRDRGLDEQY
v_call: TRBV6-1

cdr3_aa: ASSLEQYGYT
v_call: TRBV7-9

cdr3_aa: ASKMTGVPSYSSTDTQY
v_call: TRBV27

cdr3_aa: ASSLAVGQGLSNYGYT
v_call: TRBV5-4

cdr3_aa: ASGQSSYNSPLH
v_call: TRBV2

cdr3_aa: ASREGHLNTEAF
v_call: TRBV10-2

cdr3_aa: ASSQGLASYEQY
v_call: TRBV2

cdr3_aa: ASSVQGLEAF
v_call: TRBV2

cdr3_aa: ASSLEVTTNEKLF
v_call: TRBV7-9

cdr3_aa: ASSLQPGGNEKLF
v_call: TRBV5-1

cdr3_aa: ASSLAPGEDQPQH
v_call: TRBV5-6

cdr3_aa: ASSPGRTLGEY
v_call: TRBV18

cdr3_aa: ARSSTGGWSTEAF
v_call: TRBV5-3

cdr3_aa: ASGRTVDYGYT
v_call: TRBV6-1

cdr3_aa: ASSRRAGGWWTEAF
v_call: TRBV5-8

cdr3_aa: ASSEDHRQMNTEAF
v_call: TRBV6-1

cdr3_aa: ASRFGTGAEAF
v_call: TRBV27

cdr3_aa: ASSYPRLSGNTIY
v_call: TRBV11-2